The T cell receptor (beta chain) described here comes from a study of blood T cell repertoires in COVID-19. Study in general: The samples span acute and convalescent COVID-19 from the United States, Italy and Spain.

Germline-derived CDR1 and CDR2 are MNHEY and SVGAGI. V was clipped by 1 base and J by 4 bases, with 13 bases between them. CDR3 length: 15 amino acids. Using immunoSEQ multiplex PCR, the repertoire was profiled, and TCRdb retains in-frame clones only, with some absent. The table records approximately 230,000 clones, approximately 86% of them present only once. Sample: peripheral blood. This chain joins TRBV6-5 and TRBJ1-2; D is possibly TRBD1 (6 bases). The receptor was isolated from a man older than 75 with acute or convalescent COVID-19. CDR3 in amino acids: CASSYFGGGFYGYTF. CDR3 sequence (DNA): TGTGCCAGCAGTTACTTCGGGGGGGGCTTCTATGGCTACACCTTC.